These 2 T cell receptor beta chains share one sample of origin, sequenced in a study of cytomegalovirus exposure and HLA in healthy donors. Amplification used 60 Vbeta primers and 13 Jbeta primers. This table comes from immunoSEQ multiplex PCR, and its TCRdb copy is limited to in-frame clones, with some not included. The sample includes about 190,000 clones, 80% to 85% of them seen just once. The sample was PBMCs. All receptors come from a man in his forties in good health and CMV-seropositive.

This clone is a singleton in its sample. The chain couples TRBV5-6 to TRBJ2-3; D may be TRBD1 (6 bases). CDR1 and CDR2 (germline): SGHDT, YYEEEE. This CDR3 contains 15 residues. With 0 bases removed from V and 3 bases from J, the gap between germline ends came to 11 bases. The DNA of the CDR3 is TGTGCCAGCAGCTTGGACAGGGTGCGGACAGATACGCAGTATTTT. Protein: CASSLDRVRTDTQYF.

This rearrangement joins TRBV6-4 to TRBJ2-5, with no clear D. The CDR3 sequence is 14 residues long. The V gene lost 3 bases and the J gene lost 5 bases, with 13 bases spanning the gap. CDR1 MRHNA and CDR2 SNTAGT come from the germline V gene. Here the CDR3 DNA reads TGTGCCAGCAGTGAAGCAGGTTCTGAGGAGACCCAGTACTTC. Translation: CASSEAGSEETQYF.